One and the same sample provided the 20 T cell receptor beta chains below, sequenced in a study of blood T cell repertoires in COVID-19. Produced via immunoSEQ multiplex PCR; TCRdb's table is partial and in-frame only. In the table there are approximately 280,000 clones, roughly 88% of which are singletons. The sample consisted of peripheral blood. The receptors were gathered from a woman in her 70s with acute or convalescent COVID-19.

The J gene is TRBJ1-6, the V gene TRBV24-1; D remains ambiguous. The CDR3 has 15 amino acids. CDR1 KGHDR and CDR2 SFDVKD come from the germline V gene. Between the trimmed V and J ends, which lost 7 bases and 0 bases, there was a span of 9 bases. The CDR3 is CATRIFSSYNSPLHF. CDR3 coding DNA: TGTGCCACCAGGATTTTTAGCTCCTATAATTCACCCCTCCACTTT.

V usage is TRBV3-1 (or the pseudogene TRBV3-2) and J usage is TRBJ1-2, with D possibly being TRBD1 (6 bases). The germline V and J ends were trimmed by 5 bases and 2 bases, with 21 bases remaining between them. This CDR3 has 17 residues. Germline V gene data show CDR1 as LGHDT and CDR2 as YNNKEL (reference sequence). In nucleotides, the CDR3 is TGTGCCAGCAGCAGCCAAGCCTTGACAGGTGGGAACTATGGCTACACCTTC. Protein sequence: CASSSQALTGGNYGYTF.

The chain joins TRBV5-4 to TRBJ1-2; a possible D gene is TRBD1 (5 bases). Per germline, CDR1 SGHNT and CDR2 YYREEE (reference sequence). V lost 0 bases, J lost 8 bases, and 11 bases lay in between. The CDR3 spans 13 residues. The CDR3: CASSLEQDRGYTF. Here the CDR3 DNA reads TGTGCCAGCAGCTTGGAACAGGATAGAGGCTACACCTTC.

In this sample, this clone turned up many times. The chain employs TRBV2 and TRBJ2-7; D possibly corresponds to TRBD2 (5 bases). This CDR3 is 15 amino acids long. The germline V and J ends were trimmed by 6 bases and 6 bases, with 21 bases remaining between them. Germline-derived CDR1 and CDR2 are SNHLY and FYNNEI. Here the CDR3 reads CASRGFVRTAGEQYF. CDR3 bases: TGTGCCAGCAGGGGGTTTGTCAGGACTGCTGGCGAGCAGTACTTC.

The V and J genes are TRBV12-5 and TRBJ2-5; D is possibly TRBD1 (6 bases). Germline V gene sequence: CDR1 LGHNT, CDR2 FRNRAP. Trimming cost V 1 base and J 2 bases, with 17 bases left between them. The CDR3 covers 17 residues. The CDR3 reads CASGLEETGRLQETQYF. In DNA form, the CDR3 reads TGTGCTAGTGGTTTGGAAGAGACAGGACGACTTCAAGAGACCCAGTACTTC.

There are a few counts of this clone. The junction differs from germline at one of its ends, possibly a read error. V and J are TRBV19 and TRBJ1-3; TRBD1 matches 8 bases. Germline assignment: CDR1 LNHDA and CDR2 SQIVND (reference sequence). The CDR3 is 14 residues long. The CDR3 coding sequence is TGTGCCAGTAGTACGACCGGACAGGGTTGGAATCTTTACTTT. It translates to CASSTTGQGWNLYF. Combining the CDR3 with reference TRBV19 and TRBJ1-3 gives the whole variable domain DGGITQSPKYLFRKEGQNVTLSCEQNLNHDAMYWYRQDPGQGLRLIYYSQIVNDFQKGDIAEGYSVSREKKESFPLTVTSAQKNPTAFYLCASSTTGQGWNLYFGEGSWLTVV.

The gene calls are TRBV15 and TRBJ1-3; maybe TRBD1 (5 bases). Trimming took off 0 bases at V and 4 bases at J, with 10 bases between the two ends. Germline V CDR1 and CDR2: LNHNV, YYDKDF (reference sequence). The CDR3 is 15 residues long. CDR3 amino acids: CATSRDPGQGNTIYF. The DNA for the CDR3 is TGTGCCACCAGCAGAGATCCAGGGCAAGGAAACACCATATATTTT.

This clone occurred once. The V gene is TRBV11-2, the J gene TRBJ2-7, with 8 nucleotides matching TRBD1. Losses at the gene ends were 1 base for V and 4 bases for J; bases not matched to a gene: 3. Germline-derived CDR1 and CDR2 are SGHAT and FQNNGV. This CDR3 contains 14 residues. This chain's CDR3 is CASSLGTGLYEQYF. CDR3 nucleotides: TGTGCCAGCAGCTTAGGGACAGGGCTTTACGAGCAGTACTTC. Complete variable domain (other parts from reference TRBV11-2 and TRBJ2-7): EAGVAQSPRYKIIEKRQSVAFWCNPISGHATLYWYQQILGQGPKLLIQFQNNGVVDDSQLPKDRFSAERLKGVDSTLKIQPAKLEDSAVYLCASSLGTGLYEQYFGPGTRLTVT.

The CDR3 sequence: CASSLWAGGSSTDTQYF. The CDR3 region has the DNA TGTGCCAGCAGTCTCTGGGCGGGGGGGTCTTCCACAGATACGCAGTATTTT. The V call is TRBV28, the J call TRBJ2-3, with 9 bases identical to TRBD2. The CDR3 sequence is 17 residues long. J was trimmed by 2 bases and V by 5 bases; bases with no gene match: 11. Germline-derived CDR1 and CDR2 are MDHEN and SYDVKM.

V is TRBV11-2 and J is TRBJ2-5, with D hard to call. The CDR3 consists of 15 residues. CDR1 is SGHAT, CDR2 FQNNGV, per germline. Trimming took off 5 bases at V and 5 bases at J, with 18 bases between the two ends. In DNA, the CDR3 is TGTGCCAGCAGCGCATCCTCGCCGGGTCTGGAGACCCAGTACTTC. It specifies CASSASSPGLETQYF.

V is TRBV30 and J is TRBJ2-7; D not resolved. The germline V gene encodes CDR1 GTSNPN and CDR2 SVGIG (reference sequence). V was pared by 2 bases and J by 7 bases, with 9 bases between. The CDR3 has 11 residues. CDR3 residues: CAWSLRKEQYF. The CDR3 DNA is TGTGCCTGGAGTCTGAGGAAAGAGCAGTACTTC. The full variable domain, its missing parts supplied by reference TRBV30 and TRBJ2-7, is SQTIHQWPATLVQPVGSPLSLECTVEGTSNPNLYWYRQAAGRGLQLLFYSVGIGQISSEVPQNLSASRPQDRQFILSSKKLLLSDSGFYLCAWSLRKEQYFGPGTRLTVT.

Points on this clone: This specimen includes other DNA sequences encoding the same CDR3. The J gene is TRBJ1-1, the V gene TRBV30; no clear D gene. V lost 0 bases to trimming and J lost 5 bases, with 10 bases between them. Germline V gene sequence: CDR1 GTSNPN, CDR2 SVGIG (reference sequence). The CDR3 loop spans 13 amino acids. The chain's CDR3 is CAWSVRGGTEAFF. The CDR3 nucleotides read TGTGCCTGGAGTGTTCGAGGAGGTACTGAAGCTTTCTTT.

The CDR3 is CASSPDRAGTEAFF. The CDR3 DNA sequence: TGTGCCAGCTCACCTGACAGGGCAGGGACTGAAGCTTTCTTT. The genes are TRBV18 and TRBJ1-1; 7 bases align to TRBD1. V was clipped by 3 bases and J by 5 bases; unmatched bases: 6. The CDR3 runs 14 residues. Germline loops: CDR1 KGHSH, CDR2 LQKENI.

DNA for the CDR3: TGTGCCAGCAGTTACGGCCCTACAGGGGTGGGCGGCTACACCTTC. Its translation is CASSYGPTGVGGYTF. This chain joins TRBV6-5 and TRBJ1-2; 7 nucleotides line up with TRBD1. The CDR3 loop spans 15 amino acids. After removal of 2 bases from V and 8 bases from J, the junction contained 11 bases not matched to a gene. CDR1 is MNHEY and CDR2 is SVGAGI in the germline V gene.

The chain uses TRBV14 and TRBJ1-6, with 8 positions matching TRBD1. The CDR3 is 15 residues long. From germline, CDR1 is SGHDN and CDR2 FVKESK. The J segment lost 8 bases and the V segment lost 2 bases, leaving 5 bases of the junction unmatched. The CDR3 loop is CASSQRTGKDSPLHF. DNA for the CDR3: TGTGCCAGCAGCCAACGGACAGGGAAGGATTCACCCCTCCACTTT.

The chain employs TRBV9 and TRBJ1-2; 8 nucleotides match TRBD1. Germline V gene sequence: CDR1 SGDLS, CDR2 YYNGEE. The CDR3 totals 15 residues. The J segment lost 7 bases and the V segment lost 3 bases, leaving 11 bases of the junction unmatched. CDR3 residues: CASSDPGTGAIGYTF. DNA of the CDR3: TGTGCCAGCAGCGACCCCGGGACAGGAGCTATTGGCTACACCTTC.

The chain combines TRBV10-3 with TRBJ1-1; 7 nucleotides match TRBD1. J gave up 0 bases and V 9 bases, and 7 bases lay outside the gene matches. The CDR3 covers 14 residues. Germline CDR1 and CDR2: ENHRY and SYGVKD. The CDR3 here is CAIKNGTVNTEAFF. The CDR3 DNA follows: TGTGCCATTAAAAATGGGACAGTGAACACTGAAGCTTTCTTT.

The rearrangement uses TRBV6-5 and TRBJ1-1; TRBD1 agrees at 8 bases. Trimming at V came to 3 bases and at J to 1 base, leaving 4 bases not matched to a gene. The CDR3 extends over 15 amino acids. The germline gives CDR1 MNHEY, CDR2 SVGAGI. DNA for the CDR3: TGTGCCAGCAGTTATCGGGACAGGAGGAACACTGAAGCTTTCTTT. Translated, it gives CASSYRDRRNTEAFF.

The chain is built from TRBV3-1 (or the pseudogene TRBV3-2) and TRBJ1-1; D uncertain. The germline CDR1 and CDR2 sequences are LGHDT and YNNKEL (reference sequence). The CDR3 covers 11 residues. V lost 1 base and J lost 11, with 8 bases in between. The CDR3 spells CASSQAGDAFF. CDR3 sequence (DNA): TGTGCCAGCAGCCAAGCGGGTGACGCTTTCTTT.

Only one count was recorded for this clone. This sequence joins TRBV20-1 and TRBJ2-1; maybe TRBD1 (6 bases). The CDR3 has 11 amino acids. V was trimmed by 3 bases and J by 9 bases, leaving 9 bases between them. The germline CDR1 and CDR2 sequences are DFQATT and SNEGSKA (reference sequence). CDR3 sequence (DNA): TGCAGTGCTAGCAGGGGCCGTGAGCAGTTCTTC. Its translation is CSASRGREQFF.